This is a list of T cell receptor beta chains from one sample in a study of CD8 T cells in ankylosing spondylitis. TCRdb analysed the 5' RACE reads with MiXCR anew, one entry per CDR3 protein. The sample contains under 250,000 distinct CDR3 sequences, 20% to 30% of which appear only once. The sequenced sample consisted of blood, either unsorted or a sorted T cell fraction (not recorded which). The receptors were sampled from a male donor with ankylosing spondylitis or in good health (not recorded which). Both conserved end residues are part of each CDR3. A D gene is named only where the DNA matches it firmly. Rows may omit the clone size; those that give it use once, few, many or a size class.

V gene,D gene,clone size,J gene,CDR3 DNA,CDR3 protein
TRBV5-1,TRBD1,few,TRBJ1-1,TGCGCCAGCAGCATACAGGGGGCGCCGAACACTGAAGCTTTCTTT,CASSIQGAPNTEAFF
TRBV12-3/TRBV12-4,-,-,TRBJ2-2,TGTGCCAGCAGACCATCAGGGGTGACCGGGGAGCTGTTTTTT,CASRPSGVTGELFF
TRBV29-1,-,-,TRBJ2-2,TGCAGTTCACAGGGATTTAACACCGGGGAGCTGTTTTTT,CSSQGFNTGELFF
TRBV11-2,-,-,TRBJ2-5,TGTGCCAGCAGCTTAGATCGAGGAAGCGGGCTAAACAAAGAGACCCAGTACTTC,CASSLDRGSGLNKETQYF
TRBV6-2/TRBV6-3,TRBD1,few,TRBJ1-1,TGTGCCAGCAGGATCCGGGACAGGCGACACATGAACACTGAAGCTTTCTTT,CASRIRDRRHMNTEAFF
TRBV11-2,-,few,TRBJ2-5,TGTGCCAGCAGCTTAGCTCTTGGAACAGGGGAGACCCAGTACTTC,CASSLALGTGETQYF
TRBV5-1,TRBD1,few,TRBJ2-3,TGCGCCAGCAGCTTGCAAGACAGGGTTTACTCAGATACGCAGTATTTT,CASSLQDRVYSDTQYF
TRBV20-1,-,few,TRBJ2-7,TGCAGTGCTTCCCGCGGCTACACGACCCACGAGCAGTACTTC,CSASRGYTTHEQYF
TRBV20-1,-,-,TRBJ1-1,TGCAGTGCTAGAGATAGGAAGAACACTGAAGCTTTCTTT,CSARDRKNTEAFF
TRBV9,-,-,TRBJ1-4,TGTGCCAGCAGCTCCCTCGCCTCAAATGAAAAACTGTTTTTT,CASSSLASNEKLFF
TRBV27,-,-,TRBJ1-6,TGTGCCAGCAGTTTAGCACGCGGAAATTCACCCCTCCACTTT,CASSLARGNSPLHF
TRBV20-1,-,many,TRBJ2-1,TGCAGTGCTAGAGATGGGAGCTCCTACAATGAGCAGTTCTTC,CSARDGSSYNEQFF
TRBV9,-,once,TRBJ2-7,TGTGCCAGCAGCGTAGATCCTAGGAACTCCTACGAGCAGTACTTC,CASSVDPRNSYEQYF
TRBV20-1,-,-,TRBJ2-3,TGCAGTGCTAGAGATGCACCGAGGGACCTTTCGCAGTATTTT,CSARDAPRDLSQYF
TRBV29-1,TRBD1,many,TRBJ1-1,TGCAGCGTCCACAGACAGGGAGACACTGAAGCTTTCTTT,CSVHRQGDTEAFF
TRBV4-2,-,many,TRBJ2-7,TGTGCCAGCAGCCCCACCCCCTCGGCGGACTATTACGAGCAGTACTTC,CASSPTPSADYYEQYF
TRBV19,-,-,TRBJ1-1,TGTGCCAGTAGGGCAGTTGTGAACACTGAAGCTTTCTTT,CASRAVVNTEAFF
TRBV3-1,-,-,TRBJ2-2,TGTGCCAGCAGCCAAGTATTAACAGGGAACACCGGGGAGCTGTTTTTT,CASSQVLTGNTGELFF
TRBV11-2,TRBD1,many,TRBJ2-3,TGTGCCAGCAGCTTAGTGGGGACAGGTTTCACAGATACGCAGTATTTT,CASSLVGTGFTDTQYF
TRBV6-5,-,few,TRBJ1-4,TGTGCCAGCAGTTACTGGTCAGGGAAGAGTGAAAAACTGTTTTTT,CASSYWSGKSEKLFF
TRBV29-1,-,many,TRBJ1-1,TGCAGCGTTGAAGCCCTGGGGAACACTGAAGCTTTCTTT,CSVEALGNTEAFF
TRBV29-1,TRBD1,few,TRBJ2-2,TGCAGCGTGCTCCGGGACAGGGGGGCCGGGGAGCTGTTTTTT,CSVLRDRGAGELFF
TRBV29-1,-,many,TRBJ1-2,TGCAGCGTTGAGACACAGGAGATCGGCTATGGCTACACCTTC,CSVETQEIGYGYTF
TRBV2,TRBD2,few,TRBJ2-1,TGTGCCAGCACTACGGGGGGGAGGGCCACAAATGAGCAGTTCTTC,CASTTGGRATNEQFF
TRBV20-1,TRBD2,-,TRBJ2-2,TGCAGTGCTCTTAGTGGCGGGAGTACCGGGGAGCTGTTTTTT,CSALSGGSTGELFF
TRBV20-1,-,many,TRBJ2-6,TGCAGTGCTCCCCCCTTCTCTGGGGCCAACGTCCTGACTTTC,CSAPPFSGANVLTF
TRBV5-1,TRBD2,many,TRBJ2-3,TGCGCCAGCAGCGTTAGCGGGAATCAAGATACGCAGTATTTT,CASSVSGNQDTQYF